This passage covers 16 T cell receptor beta chains from one sample sequenced in a study of Graves' ophthalmopathy and Graves' hyperthyroidism. RNA transcripts were the template, and TCR beta CDR3 regions were amplified from them. After a first-round RT-PCR with HTBI primers, a second-round multiplex PCR was run. TCRdb passed the multiplex PCR reads through MiXCR, listing each CDR3 protein once. The repertoire has about 370,000 distinct CDR3 sequences, approximately 18% of them found once; the top ten carry roughly 2.3%. The source material was peripheral blood. The receptor source for this set is an adult woman with stable Graves' hyperthyroidism.

This rearrangement joins TRBV7-8 to TRBJ2-5; unclear D gene. Trimming took 1 base from V and 4 from J, leaving 16 bases between them. The CDR3 runs to 16 residues. CDR1 is SGHVS and CDR2 is FQNEAQ in the germline V gene. CDR3 in DNA: TGTGCCAGCAGCTTAGAAGGCGAGAGTTATGTAGAGACCCAGTACTTC. Its translation: CASSLEGESYVETQYF. The whole variable domain, remainder taken from reference TRBV7-8 and TRBJ2-5, is GAGVSQSPRYKVAKRGQDVALRCDPISGHVSLFWYQQALGQGPEFLTYFQNEAQLDKSGLPSDRFFAERPEGSVSTLKIQRTQQEDSAVYLCASSLEGESYVETQYFGPGTRLLVL.

This clonotype was seen repeatedly, ten times or more. CDR3 loop: CASSPGLSSEQYF. The DNA for the CDR3 is TGTGCCAGCAGTCCTGGACTTTCCAGCGAGCAGTACTTC. The V call is TRBV28, the J call TRBJ2-7; tentatively, D is TRBD2 (5 bases). CDR1 and CDR2 from the germline V gene are MDHEN and SYDVKM. V lost 5 bases to trimming and J lost 6 bases, with 14 bases between them. This CDR3 spans 13 amino acids.

This clonotype appeared many times. This chain uses TRBV20-1 with TRBJ2-7; TRBD1 matches 7 bases. CDR3 length: 12 residues. With 4 bases clipped from V and 3 bases from J, the junction kept 3 bases outside the gene matches. Germline CDR1 is DFQATT and CDR2 is SNEGSKA (reference sequence). CDR3 loop: CSATRTGYEQYF. The CDR3 nucleotides are TGCAGTGCTACTAGGACAGGCTACGAGCAGTACTTC.

This clonotype has a count of ten or more. The chain recombines TRBV10-3 with TRBJ2-5, with D hard to call. Germline V gene sequence: CDR1 ENHRY, CDR2 SYGVKD. The CDR3 runs 14 residues. Trimming took off 3 bases at V and 5 bases at J, with 13 bases between the two ends. CDR3 protein: CAISELAGQETQYF. The CDR3 region has the DNA TGTGCCATCAGTGAACTGGCAGGTCAGGAGACCCAGTACTTC.

This sequence joins TRBV5-6 and TRBJ2-7, with 9 bases that match TRBD1. V gave up 4 bases and J gave up 4 bases; unmatched junction bases: 9. The CDR3 contains 15 residues. CDR1 and CDR2 (germline): SGHDT, YYEEEE. CDR3 protein: CASSATGTGRYEQYF. The CDR3 DNA follows: TGTGCCAGCAGCGCTACCGGGACAGGGAGGTACGAGCAGTACTTC.

The rearrangement links TRBV27 to TRBJ2-3; possible D gene TRBD1, 6 bases. Trimming took off 6 bases at V and 5 bases at J, with 21 bases between the two ends. CDR3 size: 16 residues. Germline assignment: CDR1 MNHEY and CDR2 SMNVEV (reference sequence). CDR3 bases: TGTGCCAGCAGCACCTCGGCGGTCAGGGGAAGAGATACGCAGTATTTT. This translates into CASSTSAVRGRDTQYF.

This clonotype was found a few times. The CDR3 bases are TGCGCCAGCAGCTTGGGGGACAGGGAAAGAACCGGGGAGCTGTTTTTT. Protein sequence: CASSLGDRERTGELFF. J is TRBJ2-2 and V is TRBV5-1, with TRBD1 matching over 9 bases. The junction had 5 bases not matched to a gene; V was cut back by 0 bases and J by 5 bases. CDR1 SGHRS and CDR2 YFSETQ come from the germline V gene. This CDR3 has 16 residues.

The CDR3 region is CASSQGPGQQETQYF. In DNA form, the CDR3 reads TGCGCCAGCAGCCAAGGCCCGGGACAACAAGAGACCCAGTACTTC. V usage is TRBV4-1 and J usage is TRBJ2-5; D possibly corresponds to TRBD1 (6 bases). CDR3 length: 15 amino acids. CDR1 is MGHRA, CDR2 YSYEKL, per germline. Trimming cost V 1 base and J 2 bases, with 11 bases left between them.

Ten or more counts support this clonotype. V gene TRBV28 combines with J gene TRBJ2-7; no firm D call. Trimming removed 6 bases from V and 4 bases from J, with 10 bases in between. The germline V gene has CDR1 MDHEN and CDR2 SYDVKM. There are 12 residues in the CDR3. CDR3 nucleotide sequence: TGTGCCAGCAGGGGTCCGCATTACGAGCAGTACTTC. Translated, it gives CASRGPHYEQYF.

This clonotype was recorded many times. The chain has TRBV13 and TRBJ2-7; 7 nucleotides align to TRBD2. Losses at the gene ends were 2 bases for V and 2 bases for J; bases not matched to a gene: 3. Germline V gene data show CDR1 as PRHDT and CDR2 as FYEKMQ (reference sequence). This CDR3 has 14 amino acids. The CDR3 DNA sequence: TGTGCCAGCAGCTTAAGGAGCGGGACCTACGAGCAGTACTTC. Translating gives CASSLRSGTYEQYF.

The V and J genes are TRBV2 and TRBJ2-7, with 11 bases matching TRBD1. There are 14 residues in the CDR3. V shed 8 bases, J shed 5 bases, and the junction held 8 bases outside the gene matches. Germline-derived CDR1 and CDR2 are SNHLY and FYNNEI. CDR3 sequence: CASGGDRGTHEQYF. DNA for the CDR3: TGTGCCAGCGGTGGGGACAGGGGGACCCACGAGCAGTACTTC.

This clonotype appeared many times. The chain joins TRBV19 to TRBJ1-1; TRBD1 is a possible D gene (6 bases). V was shortened by 7 bases and J by 1 base, with 25 bases between the two germline ends. Germline V lookup: CDR1 LNHDA, CDR2 SQIVND (reference sequence). There are 18 residues in the CDR3. The CDR3 bases are TGTGCCAGTAAGGGCAGTCGCAGGGGTCCCCTCGGGAACACTGAAGCTTTCTTT. Translating gives CASKGSRRGPLGNTEAFF.

This chain links TRBV19 with TRBJ1-1, with D possibly matching TRBD1 (6 bases). Germline CDR1 reads LNHDA; CDR2 reads SQIVND (reference sequence). The CDR3 contains 13 residues. The V gene lost 9 bases and the J gene lost 4 bases, with 15 bases spanning the gap. In DNA, the CDR3 is TGTGCCAGCAATTTCCGGGGGGCCACTGAAGCTTTCTTT. It is translated as CASNFRGATEAFF.

This clonotype was recorded many times. The chain is built from TRBV10-2 and TRBJ1-2; the match to TRBD1 covers 8 bases. The V gene end was trimmed by 0 bases and the J gene end by 8 bases; junction bases not matched to a gene: 8. The CDR3 contains 15 residues. The germline V gene encodes CDR1 WSHSY and CDR2 SAAADI. The CDR3 reads CASSESTPGGYGYTF. CDR3 DNA: TGCGCCAGCAGTGAGTCGACTCCAGGGGGCTACGGCTACACCTTC.

This clonotype has at least ten counts. The rearrangement links TRBV7-2 to TRBJ1-2; D is unclear. The CDR3 extends over 15 amino acids. The V end was cut by 1 base, the J end by 5 bases, with 14 bases between. CDR1 SGHTA and CDR2 FQGNSA come from the germline V gene. CDR3 loop: CASSLDWRTNYGYTF. The CDR3 nucleotides read TGTGCCAGCAGCTTAGACTGGAGAACCAATTATGGCTACACCTTC.

This clonotype has at least ten counts. The genes are TRBV12-3 or TRBV12-4 and TRBJ1-2, with D hard to call. The CDR3 runs 14 residues. V was shortened by 5 bases and J by 2 bases, with 12 bases between the two germline ends. The CDR3 region is CASSLARTNYGYTF. The CDR3 DNA is TGTGCCAGCAGTCTTGCTAGAACGAACTATGGCTACACCTTC.